Listed below are T cell receptor beta chains from one sample, sequenced in a study of blood T cell repertoires in COVID-19. Assay: immunoSEQ multiplex PCR; the TCRdb copy retains only in-frame clones and omits some. The table shows roughly 430,000 clones, with 70% to 90% occurring only once. The sample comprised PBMCs or T cells enriched from blood (not recorded which). Receptors originate from a woman aged 40 to 50 with acute COVID-19. Each CDR3 is given with its conserved first and last residue. The order of the fields is V gene, D gene, clone size, J gene, CDR3 DNA, CDR3 protein. The D gene is left open where the match is weak. Only part of the rows carry a size: once, few, many, or a class if the clone is expanded.

TRBV6-1	.	.	TRBJ1-2	TGTGCCAGCAGTGAAGTTACAGGGAACTATGGCTACACCTTC	CASSEVTGNYGYTF
TRBV29-1	TRBD1	.	TRBJ1-2	TGCAGCGTCTCCCCCCTCGGACAGGGTTATGGCTACACCTTC	CSVSPLGQGYGYTF
TRBV5-6	TRBD1	.	TRBJ1-1	TGTGCCAGCAGCTTATCCCAGGGGGACTGGGAAGCTTTCTTT	CASSLSQGDWEAFF
TRBV6-5	.	.	TRBJ2-2	TGTGCCAGCAGTCCCACAGGGACCACCGGGGAGCTGTTTTTT	CASSPTGTTGELFF
TRBV5-1	TRBD2	.	TRBJ2-7	TGCGCCAGCAGCTTGACTAGCGGGGGACGGGGGTTTTTC	CASSLTSGGRGFF
TRBV12-3/TRBV12-4	.	.	TRBJ1-2	TGTGCCAGCAGTTTTTGGGGAGATGGCTACACCTTC	CASSFWGDGYTF
TRBV10-3	.	.	TRBJ2-7	TGTGCCATCAGTGGCGGGGACGGCTCCTACGAGCAGTACTTC	CAISGGDGSYEQYF
TRBV6-1	.	few	TRBJ1-2	TGTGCCAGCAGTGAAGAAGGAGCTTCGACTAACTATGGCTACACCTTC	CASSEEGASTNYGYTF
TRBV6-5	TRBD2	.	TRBJ2-3	TGTGCCAGCAGGTCCCTTAGCGGGGGGGAAGATACGCAGTATTTT	CASRSLSGGEDTQYF
TRBV6-5	.	.	TRBJ1-6	TGTGCCACCAGGGAGGGACTGAATTCACCCCTCCACTTT	CATREGLNSPLHF
TRBV9	TRBD2	.	TRBJ2-3	TGTGCCAGCAGCGTAGGTAGCGGGACTAGCACAGATACGCAGTATTTT	CASSVGSGTSTDTQYF
TRBV3-1/TRBV3-2	.	.	TRBJ2-2	TGTGCCAGCAGCCAAGTGCTTACAACCACCGGGGAGCTGTTTTTT	CASSQVLTTTGELFF
TRBV20-1	.	.	TRBJ2-3	TGCAGTGCTAGTGGGTCAAGCCCAGATACGCAGTATTTT	CSASGSSPDTQYF
TRBV9	.	.	TRBJ2-3	TGTGCCAGCAGCGTAGCTACCTCCACAGATACGCAGTATTTT	CASSVATSTDTQYF
TRBV7-2	.	once	TRBJ2-7	TGTGCCAGCAGCCCTGGACAGAGGGGTTTTAGGCAGTACTTC	CASSPGQRGFRQYF
TRBV29-1	.	.	TRBJ2-7	TGCAGCGCCCGTGGGGGCACGGCATACGAGCAGTACTTC	CSARGGTAYEQYF
TRBV4-1	TRBD2	.	TRBJ2-2	TGCGCCAGCAGCTCGACGAGGGCGGGCGCGGGGGGGCCCGGGGAGCTGTTTTTT	CASSSTRAGAGGPGELFF
TRBV4-2	.	.	TRBJ2-1	TGTGCCAGCAGCCAAGATGGGGTGGCTAGCACGTCTCTTGAGCAGTTCTTC	CASSQDGVASTSLEQFF
TRBV5-1	.	.	TRBJ1-1	TGCGCCAGCAGCTTTGAGAGGGATACTGAAGCTTTCTTT	CASSFERDTEAFF
TRBV30	.	.	TRBJ2-7	TGTGCCTGGACTACCCACTACGAGCAGTACTTC	CAWTTHYEQYF
TRBV5-8	.	.	TRBJ1-2	TGTGCCAGCAGCTTCTTAGGGGGTGGCTACACCTTC	CASSFLGGGYTF
TRBV2	.	.	TRBJ2-3	TGTGCCAGCAGTGCGATCATAGGAGGTGGGACAGATACGCAGTATTTT	CASSAIIGGGTDTQYF
TRBV3-1/TRBV3-2	TRBD2	.	TRBJ2-1	TGTGCCAGCAGCCAAGTAGCGGGGGGGCCTGAATTCTTC	CASSQVAGGPEFF
TRBV6-6	.	.	TRBJ1-6	TGTGCCAGCAGAGCAGGGGATTACCAAATCAATTCACCCCTCCACTTT	CASRAGDYQINSPLHF
TRBV14	TRBD1	.	TRBJ1-2	TGTGCCAGCAGCCAAGGACAGGGAGGCTATGGCTACACCTTC	CASSQGQGGYGYTF
TRBV10-3	TRBD1	.	TRBJ1-5	TGTGCCATCAGTGAAGGGGACAGGGCCAATCAGCCCCAGCATTTT	CAISEGDRANQPQHF
TRBV5-8	.	.	TRBJ1-3	TGTGCCAGCAGCTTGGCCTGGGCAGGGGTCCACACCATATATTTT	CASSLAWAGVHTIYF
TRBV19	.	.	TRBJ1-1	TGTGCCAGTAGTATAGTAAGGGGCCATGAAGCTTTCTTT	CASSIVRGHEAFF
TRBV2	.	.	TRBJ1-2	TGTGCCAGCAATCTAGATTCAAACTATGGCTACACCTTC	CASNLDSNYGYTF